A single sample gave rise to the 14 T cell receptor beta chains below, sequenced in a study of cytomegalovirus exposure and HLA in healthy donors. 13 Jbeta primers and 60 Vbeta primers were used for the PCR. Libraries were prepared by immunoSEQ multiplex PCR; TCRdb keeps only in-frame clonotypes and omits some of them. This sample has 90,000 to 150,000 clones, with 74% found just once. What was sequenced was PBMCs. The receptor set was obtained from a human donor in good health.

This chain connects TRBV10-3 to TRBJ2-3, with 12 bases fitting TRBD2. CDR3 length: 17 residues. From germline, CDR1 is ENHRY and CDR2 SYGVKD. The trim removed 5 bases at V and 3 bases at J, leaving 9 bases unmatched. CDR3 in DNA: TGTGCCATCAGTCTTGACGGGACTAGCGGGTTGACAGATACGCAGTATTTT. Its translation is CAISLDGTSGLTDTQYF.

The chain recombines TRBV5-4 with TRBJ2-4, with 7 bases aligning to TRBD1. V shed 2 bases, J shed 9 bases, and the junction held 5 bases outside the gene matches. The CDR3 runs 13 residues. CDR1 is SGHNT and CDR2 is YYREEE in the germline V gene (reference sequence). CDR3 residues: CASSFTGEFIQYF. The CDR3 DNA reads TGTGCCAGCAGCTTCACAGGGGAATTCATTCAGTACTTC. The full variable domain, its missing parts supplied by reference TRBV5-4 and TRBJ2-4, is ETGVTQSPTHLIKTRGQQVTLRCSSQSGHNTVSWYQQALGQGPQFIFQYYREEENGRGNFPPRFSGLQFPNYSSELNVNALELDDSALYLCASSFTGEFIQYFGAGTRLSVL.

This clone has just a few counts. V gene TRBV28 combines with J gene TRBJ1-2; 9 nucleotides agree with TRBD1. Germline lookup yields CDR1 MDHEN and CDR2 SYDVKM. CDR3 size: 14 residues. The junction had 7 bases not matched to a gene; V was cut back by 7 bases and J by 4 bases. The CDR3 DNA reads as TGTGCCAGCACCAAACAGGGGGCATTCTATGGCTACACCTTC. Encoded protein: CASTKQGAFYGYTF.

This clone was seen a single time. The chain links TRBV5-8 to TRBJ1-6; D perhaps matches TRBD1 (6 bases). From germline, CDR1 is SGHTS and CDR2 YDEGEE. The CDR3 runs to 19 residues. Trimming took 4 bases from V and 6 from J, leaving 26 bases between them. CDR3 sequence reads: CASSAKRGQTGIPNSPLHF. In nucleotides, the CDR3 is TGTGCCAGCAGCGCGAAAAGAGGACAGACGGGAATTCCTAATTCACCCCTCCACTTT.

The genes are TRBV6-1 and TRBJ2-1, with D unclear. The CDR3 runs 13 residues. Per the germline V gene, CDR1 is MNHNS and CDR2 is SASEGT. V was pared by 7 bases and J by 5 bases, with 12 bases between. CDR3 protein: CASTGRLHNEQFF. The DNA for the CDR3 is TGTGCCAGCACGGGTCGACTTCACAATGAGCAGTTCTTC.

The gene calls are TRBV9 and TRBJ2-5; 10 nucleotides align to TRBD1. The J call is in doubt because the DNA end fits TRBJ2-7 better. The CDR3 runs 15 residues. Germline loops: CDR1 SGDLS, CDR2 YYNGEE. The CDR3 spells CASSVGQGLIYEQYF. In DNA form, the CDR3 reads TGTGCCAGCAGCGTGGGACAGGGGTTGATCTACGAGCAGTACTTC.

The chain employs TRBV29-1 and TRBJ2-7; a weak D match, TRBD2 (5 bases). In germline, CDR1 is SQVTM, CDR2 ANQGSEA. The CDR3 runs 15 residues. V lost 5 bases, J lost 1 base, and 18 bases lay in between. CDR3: CSVQTPSAGSYEQYF. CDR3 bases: TGCAGCGTTCAAACCCCCTCGGCGGGTTCCTACGAGCAGTACTTC.

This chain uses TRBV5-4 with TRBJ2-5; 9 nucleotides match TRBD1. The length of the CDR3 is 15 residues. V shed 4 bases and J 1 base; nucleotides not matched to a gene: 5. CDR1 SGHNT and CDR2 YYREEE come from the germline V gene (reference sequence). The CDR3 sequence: CASSKAQGAQETQYF. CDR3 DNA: TGTGCCAGCAGCAAAGCACAGGGGGCCCAAGAGACCCAGTACTTC.

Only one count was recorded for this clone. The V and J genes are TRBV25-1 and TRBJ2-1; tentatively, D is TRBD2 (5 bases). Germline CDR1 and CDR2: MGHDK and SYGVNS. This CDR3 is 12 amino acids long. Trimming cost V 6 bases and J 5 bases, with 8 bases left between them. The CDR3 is CASSLADNEQFF. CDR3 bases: TGTGCCAGCAGCCTAGCTGACAATGAGCAGTTCTTC.

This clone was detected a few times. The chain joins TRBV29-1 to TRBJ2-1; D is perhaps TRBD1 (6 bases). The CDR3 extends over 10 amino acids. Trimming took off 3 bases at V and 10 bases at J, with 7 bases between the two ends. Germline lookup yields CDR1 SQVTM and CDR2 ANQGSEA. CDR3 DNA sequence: TGCAGCGTTGATCAGGGGGAGCAGTTCTTC. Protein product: CSVDQGEQFF.

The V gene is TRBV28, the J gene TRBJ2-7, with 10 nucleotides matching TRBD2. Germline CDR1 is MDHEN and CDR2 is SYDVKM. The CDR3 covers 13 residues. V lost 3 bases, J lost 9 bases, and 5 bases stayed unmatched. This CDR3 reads CASSFKREGPQYF. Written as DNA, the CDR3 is TGTGCCAGCAGTTTCAAGCGGGAGGGCCCGCAGTACTTC.

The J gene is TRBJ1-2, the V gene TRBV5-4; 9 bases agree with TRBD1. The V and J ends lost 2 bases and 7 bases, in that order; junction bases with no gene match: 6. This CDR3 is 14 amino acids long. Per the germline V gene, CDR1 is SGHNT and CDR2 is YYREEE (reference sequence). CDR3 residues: CASSFDRGFGGYTF. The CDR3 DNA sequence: TGTGCCAGCAGCTTTGACAGGGGGTTCGGTGGCTACACCTTC.

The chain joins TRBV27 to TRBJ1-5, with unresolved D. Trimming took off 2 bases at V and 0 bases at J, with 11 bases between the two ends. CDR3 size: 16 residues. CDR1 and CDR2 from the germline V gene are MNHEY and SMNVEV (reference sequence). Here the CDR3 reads CASSLGGGYSNQPQHF. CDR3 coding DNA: TGTGCCAGCAGTTTAGGAGGAGGGTATAGCAATCAGCCCCAGCATTTT.

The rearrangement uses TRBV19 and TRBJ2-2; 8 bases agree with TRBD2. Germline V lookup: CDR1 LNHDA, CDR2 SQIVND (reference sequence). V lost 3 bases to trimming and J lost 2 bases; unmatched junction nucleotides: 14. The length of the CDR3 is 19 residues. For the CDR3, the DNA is TGTGCCAGTAGTATGGATAGAGGGCGGGAGGTTGAAAACACCGGGGAGCTGTTTTTT. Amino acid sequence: CASSMDRGREVENTGELFF.